Shown below are 20 T cell receptor beta chains from a single sample sequenced in a study of cytomegalovirus exposure and HLA in healthy donors. Data came from immunoSEQ multiplex PCR; TCRdb stores just in-frame clones and leaves some out. Of about 56,000 clones listed, 75% to 90% are singletons. Sequenced input: PBMCs. These receptors were taken from a young woman in good health and CMV-seronegative.

The chain uses TRBV2 and TRBJ2-7, with 10 bases that match TRBD2. This CDR3 is built from 15 residues. J lost 5 bases, V lost 6 bases, and 10 bases had no gene match. From germline, CDR1 is SNHLY and CDR2 FYNNEI. This CDR3 is CASRDRTSGLDEQYF. The CDR3 DNA reads TGTGCCAGCAGGGACAGGACTAGCGGCTTAGACGAGCAGTACTTC.

The genes are TRBV5-1 and TRBJ1-4; D is ambiguous. Between the trimmed V and J ends, which lost 2 bases and 7 bases, there was a span of 9 bases. The CDR3 runs 13 residues. Germline CDR1 is SGHRS and CDR2 is YFSETQ. The CDR3 protein is CASSFVSGEKLFF. As DNA, the CDR3 is TGCGCCAGCAGCTTTGTGTCAGGTGAAAAACTGTTTTTT.

The gene calls are TRBV5-1 and TRBJ1-5, with 8 nucleotides matching TRBD1. The trim removed 4 bases at V and 4 bases at J, leaving 7 bases unmatched. This CDR3 has 15 amino acids. Germline CDR1 is SGHRS and CDR2 is YFSETQ. CDR3 loop: CASSVTGAINQPQHF. The CDR3 region has the DNA TGCGCCAGCAGCGTGACAGGGGCTATTAATCAGCCCCAGCATTTT.

V gene TRBV11-2 combines with J gene TRBJ2-1, with TRBD1 as a possible D gene (6 bases). This CDR3 region has 15 residues. Germline V lookup: CDR1 SGHAT, CDR2 FQNNGV. V shed 6 bases and J shed 5 bases, with 17 bases lying between them. The CDR3: CASSLAGTPNNEQFF. CDR3 coding DNA: TGTGCCAGCAGTTTGGCCGGGACACCCAACAATGAGCAGTTCTTC.

This chain joins TRBV30 and TRBJ2-2; possible D gene TRBD2, 6 bases. CDR3 size: 13 residues. Germline loops: CDR1 GTSNPN, CDR2 SVGIG (reference sequence). The V end lost 7 bases, the J end lost 5 bases, and 14 bases lay between the germline ends. CDR3: CASSGGRTGELFF. The CDR3 DNA reads as TGTGCCTCCAGCGGAGGGAGGACCGGGGAGCTGTTTTTT.

The CDR3 spells CASRVLAGSYEQYF. For the CDR3, the DNA is TGTGCCAGCAGAGTACTAGCGGGGTCGTACGAGCAGTACTTC. V is TRBV6-1 and J is TRBJ2-7; TRBD2 matches at 10 bases. Germline CDR1 and CDR2: MNHNS and SASEGT. CDR3 length: 14 residues. V dropped 6 bases and J dropped 4; count of bases not matched to a gene: 6.

The rearrangement joins TRBV28 to TRBJ2-7, with 7 positions matching TRBD2. The junction had 6 bases not matched to a gene; V was cut back by 5 bases and J by 2 bases. In germline, CDR1 is MDHEN, CDR2 SYDVKM. The CDR3 extends over 14 amino acids. CDR3 nucleotides: TGTGCCAGCAGTCCCACGGGAGGTACCTACGAGCAGTACTTC. Translated: CASSPTGGTYEQYF.

V usage is TRBV19 and J usage is TRBJ1-5; 10 positions match TRBD1. Germline CDR1 and CDR2: LNHDA and SQIVND (reference sequence). The V and J ends lost 3 bases and 3 bases, in that order; junction bases with no gene match: 5. The CDR3 loop spans 16 amino acids. The CDR3 bases are TGTGCCAGTAGTATCCGGGACAGGGGCGCCAATCAGCCCCAGCATTTT. It specifies CASSIRDRGANQPQHF.

The chain uses TRBV6-5 and TRBJ1-5; 9 positions agree with TRBD1. V trimming: 6 bases; J trimming: 4 bases; junction bases outside the gene matches: 4. CDR3 size: 14 residues. Germline CDR1 is MNHEY and CDR2 is SVGAGI. The CDR3: CASSRTGENQPQHF. CDR3 DNA: TGTGCCAGCAGCCGGACAGGGGAAAATCAGCCCCAGCATTTT.

The V gene is TRBV15, the J gene TRBJ2-6; D is unresolved. With 1 base removed from V and 0 bases from J, the gap between germline ends came to 4 bases. CDR3 size: 15 residues. Germline V gene lookup returns CDR1 LNHNV and CDR2 YYDKDF (reference sequence). The CDR3 reads CATSRANSGANVLTF. In nucleotides, the CDR3 is TGTGCCACCAGCAGAGCAAACTCTGGGGCCAACGTCCTGACTTTC.

This sequence joins TRBV4-1 and TRBJ1-4, with D unresolved. In germline, CDR1 is MGHRA, CDR2 YSYEKL. CDR3 size: 17 residues. V gave up 0 bases and J gave up 0 bases, with 11 bases separating them. CDR3 amino acids: CASSQDGGYSTNEKLFF. The CDR3, as DNA: TGCGCCAGCAGCCAAGATGGCGGATACTCAACTAATGAAAAACTGTTTTTT.

The rearrangement links TRBV7-2 to TRBJ2-7, with 8 nucleotides matching TRBD2. Germline CDR1 and CDR2: SGHTA and FQGNSA. CDR3 size: 16 residues. With V trimmed by 5 bases and J by 7 bases, 16 bases remained unmatched. The CDR3 nucleotides read TGTGCCAGCAGCGGCGCCAGAGCGAGCGGGGGCGGTGAGCAGTACTTC. Translated, it gives CASSGARASGGGEQYF. The variable domain in full, with the rest retrieved from reference TRBV7-2 and TRBJ2-7, is GAGVSQSPSNKVTEKGKDVELRCDPISGHTALYWYRQSLGQGLEFLIYFQGNSAPDKSGLPSDRFSAERTGGSVSTLTIQRTQQEDSAVYLCASSGARASGGGEQYFGPGTRLTVT.

Only a few counts were recorded for this clone. The chain employs TRBV11-2 and TRBJ1-2; possible D gene TRBD1, 6 bases. CDR1 and CDR2 from the germline V gene are SGHAT and FQNNGV. V was cut by 6 bases and J by 2 bases, with 10 bases left in between. The CDR3 has 13 residues. The CDR3 DNA reads TGTGCCAGCAGTCCAGGACAGAACTATGGCTACACCTTC. Translation: CASSPGQNYGYTF.

The V gene is TRBV5-6, the J gene TRBJ1-2; TRBD1 might be the D (6 bases). The CDR3 consists of 15 residues. Looked up from germline, CDR1 is SGHDT and CDR2 is YYEEEE. Trimming pared 2 bases from V and 2 bases from J, leaving 13 bases between. CDR3 nucleotides: TGTGCCAGCAGCTTCCGTCTTGGACAGAACTATGGCTACACCTTC. It translates to CASSFRLGQNYGYTF.

The rearrangement links TRBV6-1 to TRBJ1-5; D unclear. Germline values: CDR1 MNHNS, CDR2 SASEGT. The ends were cut back, 9 bases at V and 2 bases at J, with 14 bases in the middle. The length of the CDR3 is 14 residues. The CDR3 DNA sequence: TGTGCCAGTGTTTCGGCGGCCCGCAATCAGCCCCAGCATTTT. Its translation: CASVSAARNQPQHF.

The rearrangement links TRBV11-2 to TRBJ2-5; D may be TRBD2 (6 bases). Germline V CDR1 and CDR2: SGHAT, FQNNGV. CDR3 length: 16 residues. Trimming stripped 5 bases from V and 4 bases from J, with 20 bases between. The CDR3 region has the DNA TGTGCCAGCAGCCCAAGATTAGGCCAGGGAGGAGAGACCCAGTACTTC. It codes for CASSPRLGQGGETQYF.

V gene TRBV5-5 combines with J gene TRBJ1-5; D perhaps matches TRBD1 (5 bases). The CDR3 spans 14 residues. Germline V CDR1 and CDR2: SGHKS, YYEKEE (reference sequence). Trimming took 4 bases from V and 5 from J, leaving 13 bases between them. The CDR3 DNA reads as TGTGCCAGCAGCCCCGACAGTCTTTATCAGCCCCAGCATTTT. Its translation is CASSPDSLYQPQHF.

This clone is a singleton in its sample. CDR3 sequence: CASSQLLINEQFF. CDR3 DNA: TGCGCCAGCAGCCAACTACTCATCAATGAGCAGTTCTTC. The chain is built from TRBV4-1 and TRBJ2-1; no definite D call. The germline V gene encodes CDR1 MGHRA and CDR2 YSYEKL. CDR3 length: 13 residues. V lost 2 bases to trimming and J lost 6 bases, with 8 bases between them.

The chain joins TRBV19 to TRBJ2-3; D not resolved. The V gene lost 5 bases and the J gene lost 3 bases, with 12 bases spanning the gap. Germline CDR1 LNHDA, CDR2 SQIVND (reference sequence). The CDR3 spans 14 residues. CDR3 nucleotide sequence: TGTGCCAGTAGTGCGCGGTTTCGGACAGATACGCAGTATTTT. Translation: CASSARFRTDTQYF.

This clone was picked up one time. The CDR3 region is CASSYPGNQETQYF. The DNA for the CDR3 is TGTGCCAGCAGTTATCCGGGGAATCAAGAGACCCAGTACTTC. The chain joins TRBV6-5 to TRBJ2-5, with D tentatively TRBD2 (5 bases). The V gene's germline CDR1 is MNHEY and CDR2 SVGAGI. The CDR3 spans 14 residues. Trimming pared 3 bases from V and 2 bases from J, leaving 10 bases between.